This T cell receptor (beta chain) derives from a study of cytomegalovirus exposure and HLA in healthy donors. Regarding this clone: The antigen is undetermined.

J was trimmed by 6 bases and V by 0 bases; bases with no gene match: 13. The CDR3 has 17 amino acids. Germline assignment: CDR1 SGHVS and CDR2 FQNEAQ. The study, taken as a whole, reports: In vitro work confirmed that three CMV-associated chains recognize CMV antigens. Upon later analysis, TCR association rates were observed to vary by HLA locus, being highest for DRB1 and lowest for HLA-C.

Researchers ran the PCR with 60 Vbeta and 13 Jbeta primers. Libraries were prepared by immunoSEQ multiplex PCR; TCRdb keeps only in-frame clonotypes and omits some of them. The data hold 150,000 to 200,000 clones, with around four fifths observed a single time. This receptor was identified in a female donor in good health and CMV-seronegative. Sequenced material: PBMCs. The chain employs TRBV7-8 and TRBJ1-2, with 7 nucleotides matching TRBD1. The CDR3 nucleotides are TGTGCCAGCAGCTTAGCCCCTGGGGACAGAAGTACGAATGGCTACACCTTC. Its protein is CASSLAPGDRSTNGYTF.